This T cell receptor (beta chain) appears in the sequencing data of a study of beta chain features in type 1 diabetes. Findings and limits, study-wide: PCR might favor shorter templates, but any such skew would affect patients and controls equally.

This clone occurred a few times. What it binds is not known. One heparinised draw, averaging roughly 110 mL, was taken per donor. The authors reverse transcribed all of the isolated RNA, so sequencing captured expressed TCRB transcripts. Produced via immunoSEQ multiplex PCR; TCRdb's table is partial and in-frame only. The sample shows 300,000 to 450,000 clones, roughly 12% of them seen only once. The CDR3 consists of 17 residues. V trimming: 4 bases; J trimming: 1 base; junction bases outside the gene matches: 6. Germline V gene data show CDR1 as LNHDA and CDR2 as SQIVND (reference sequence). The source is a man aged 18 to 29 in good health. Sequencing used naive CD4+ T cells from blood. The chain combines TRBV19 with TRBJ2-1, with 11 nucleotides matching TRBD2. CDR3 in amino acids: CASSKATSGKSYNEQFF. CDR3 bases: TGTGCCAGTAGTAAAGCGACTAGCGGGAAGTCCTACAATGAGCAGTTCTTC. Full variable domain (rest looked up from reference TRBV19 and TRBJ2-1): DGGITQSPKYLFRKEGQNVTLSCEQNLNHDAMYWYRQDPGQGLRLIYYSQIVNDFQKGDIAEGYSVSREKKESFPLTVTSAQKNPTAFYLCASSKATSGKSYNEQFFGPGTRLTVL.